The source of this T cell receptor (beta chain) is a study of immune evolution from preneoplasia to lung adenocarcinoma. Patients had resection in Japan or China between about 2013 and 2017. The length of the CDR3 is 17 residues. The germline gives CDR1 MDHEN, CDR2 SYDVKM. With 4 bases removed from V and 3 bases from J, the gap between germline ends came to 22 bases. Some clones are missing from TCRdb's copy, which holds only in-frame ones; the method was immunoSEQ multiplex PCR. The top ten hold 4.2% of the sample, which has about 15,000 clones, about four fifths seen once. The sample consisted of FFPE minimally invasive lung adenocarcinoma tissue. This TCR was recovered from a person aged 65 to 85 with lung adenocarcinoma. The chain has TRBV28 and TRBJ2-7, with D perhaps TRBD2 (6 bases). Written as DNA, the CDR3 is TGTGCCAGCAGTTCCCCAAGGGTTAGTGGCGGGAACTACGAGCAGTACTTC. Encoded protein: CASSSPRVSGGNYEQYF.